Sequencing of this T cell receptor (beta chain) was carried out in a study of immune evolution from preneoplasia to lung adenocarcinoma. The overall study: HLA loss of heterozygosity: around 6.5% AIS, around 16% MIA, over 30% ADC, none AAH.

Germline V lookup: CDR1 SGHNT, CDR2 YENEEA. Trimming removed 8 bases at V and 4 bases at J, with 9 bases between. CDR3 size: 12 residues. General study findings and limits: Highest clonality occurred in KRAS-mutant, not EGFR-mutant or double wild-type, nodules. Normal lung had the highest top T cell clone frequencies.

This clone has more than one count but fewer than ten. Its specificity is unknown. Two lung cancer pathologists independently confirmed each histologic diagnosis. Assay used: immunoSEQ multiplex PCR; TCRdb lists only in-frame clones, some missing. The sample has more than 8,000 clones, approximately 75% seen once. Source material: FFPE lung adenocarcinoma in situ tissue. The source of this sequence is a person between 65 and 80 years old with lung adenocarcinoma. The chain employs TRBV11-3 and TRBJ2-1; D gene unclear. The CDR3 DNA sequence: TGTGCCAGCGGTGGACCTTACAATGAGCAGTTCTTC. Its translation: CASGGPYNEQFF.